The present TCR beta chain was sequenced within a study of cytomegalovirus exposure and HLA in healthy donors. Study in general: Later, an analysis reported that the 110 or so validation repertoires had used the same platform as the approximately 690 first-cohort repertoires.

The germline gives CDR1 MNHNS, CDR2 SASEGT. V was clipped by 9 bases and J by 5 bases, with 20 bases between them. The CDR3 sequence is 15 residues long. This clone was observed once. Its antigen is unidentified. Regarding the study as a whole: A few of the chains that were CMV-associated were confirmed in vitro to be specific for CMV antigens. The study found most TCR sequences rare, yet found some public TCRs in many donors.

Here immunoSEQ multiplex PCR was the method, and the copy in TCRdb shows in-frame clones only, minus some. The sample holds about 110,000 clones, around 85% seen once. Sequencing used PBMCs. The clonotype originates from a woman between 18 and 29 years old in good health and CMV-seronegative. The chain joins TRBV6-1 to TRBJ1-5; weak D call: TRBD1 (5 bases). CDR3: CASLGGQGLHQPQHF. For the CDR3, the DNA is TGTGCCAGTTTGGGAGGGCAGGGCCTGCATCAGCCCCAGCATTTT.